This T cell receptor (beta chain) was found in a study of blood T cells in healthy people across ages. Study-wide results and limits: Researchers deemed the diversity estimates from one million T cells underestimates. Strongly correlated with naive T cell percentage was TCR beta diversity.

Isolated PBMCs totaled at least 6 million in each sample. The use of a sample-barcoded 5' primer and a J-beta primer mix characterized a second PCR of about 7 to 12 cycles. TCRdb reanalysed the 5' RACE reads using MiXCR and keeps one entry per CDR3 protein. The sample holds over 1,500,000 distinct CDR3 sequences, about 50% seen once. A remark on this clonotype: Antigen specificity is unknown.

V gave up 3 bases and J gave up 0 bases, with 12 bases separating them. Germline lookup yields CDR1 MNHEY and CDR2 SMNVEV (reference sequence). This CDR3 is built from 15 residues. The rearrangement joins TRBV27 to TRBJ2-7; unclear D gene. Sequencing input: blood. The receptor was derived from a woman aged 40-49 years in good health. The CDR3 reads CASSLVPRGSYEQYF. Written as DNA, the CDR3 is TGTGCCAGCAGTTTGGTGCCCCGCGGCTCCTACGAGCAGTACTTC.